A single TCR beta chain is shown here with its context. The data were obtained in a study of blood T cell repertoires in COVID-19. About the study: Some COVID-19 samples were acute and others convalescent; all came from the United States, Italy and Spain. Sources were T cells, B-cell-depleted T cells, or PBMCs; the material itself was cDNA or gDNA.

CDR3 size: 17 residues. Trimming at V came to 1 base and at J to 4 bases, leaving 7 bases not matched to a gene. Germline assignment: CDR1 SGHTA and CDR2 FQGNSA. Per the original methods: Amplification from reference gene primers served as the basis for estimated nucleated cell counts. Generated by immunoSEQ multiplex PCR, the TCRdb table keeps only in-frame clones and is missing some. The V and J calls and clone size were taken over from that table, and D and trimming were inferred from the DNA. The repertoire has roughly 190,000 clones, over 75% of them found once; the top ten carry approximately 0.48%.

The clonotype originates from a man in his fifties or sixties with acute or convalescent COVID-19. Sequencing input: peripheral blood. This rearrangement joins TRBV7-2 to TRBJ1-4; 9 bases are shared with TRBD1. The CDR3 DNA sequence: TGTGCCAGCAGCTTAGGAGCTTTGGACAGGGGTAATGAAAAACTGTTTTTT. It is translated as CASSLGALDRGNEKLFF.